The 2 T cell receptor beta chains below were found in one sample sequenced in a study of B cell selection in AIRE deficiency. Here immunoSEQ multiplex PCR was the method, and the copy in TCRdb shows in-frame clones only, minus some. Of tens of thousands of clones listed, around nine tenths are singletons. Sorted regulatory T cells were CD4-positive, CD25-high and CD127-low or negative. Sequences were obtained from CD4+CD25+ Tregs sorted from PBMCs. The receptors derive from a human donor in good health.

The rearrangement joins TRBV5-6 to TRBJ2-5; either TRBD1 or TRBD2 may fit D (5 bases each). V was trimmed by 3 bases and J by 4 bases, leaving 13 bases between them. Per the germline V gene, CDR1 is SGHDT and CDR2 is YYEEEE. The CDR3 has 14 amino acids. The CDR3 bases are TGTGCCAGCAGCTGGCAGGGAGATCGAGAGACCCAGTACTTC. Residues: CASSWQGDRETQYF.

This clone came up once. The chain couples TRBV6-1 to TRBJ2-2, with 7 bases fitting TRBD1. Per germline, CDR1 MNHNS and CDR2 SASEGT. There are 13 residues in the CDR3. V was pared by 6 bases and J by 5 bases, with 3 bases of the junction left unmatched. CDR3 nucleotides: TGTGCCAGCAGAGTACAGGGGACCGGGGAGCTGTTTTTT. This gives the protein CASRVQGTGELFF.